Listed here are 21 T cell receptor beta chains from one sample, sequenced in a study of T cells in Graves' hyperthyroidism and ophthalmopathy. Amplification yielded TCR beta CDR3 regions, with RNA transcripts as the source. HTBI primers were the set used in a first-round RT-PCR of the TCR CDR3. TCRdb recomputed calls from the multiplex PCR reads with MiXCR, one row per CDR3 protein. The table shows a few hundred thousand distinct CDR3 sequences, with around 15% occurring only once. The sample comprised blood. These receptors all stem from a woman aged 25 to 39 with Graves' ophthalmopathy.

This clonotype was seen repeatedly, ten times or more. This chain uses TRBV28 with TRBJ1-1; D is undetermined. This CDR3 is 11 amino acids long. CDR1 and CDR2 from the germline V gene are MDHEN and SYDVKM. V lost 4 bases and J lost 7, with 7 bases in between. The DNA of the CDR3 is TGTGCCAGCAGTTACGGGTATGAAGCTTTCTTT. Protein product: CASSYGYEAFF.

In its sample, this clonotype was seen many times. CDR3 in amino acids: CAWRPGTSGRANEQFF. Here the CDR3 DNA reads TGTGCCTGGAGGCCCGGGACTAGCGGGAGGGCCAATGAGCAGTTCTTC. The V gene is TRBV30, the J gene TRBJ2-1; 16 bases align to TRBD2. Germline values: CDR1 GTSNPN, CDR2 SVGIG (reference sequence). This CDR3 region has 16 residues. J was trimmed by 6 bases and V by 3 bases; bases with no gene match: 5.

This clonotype was counted ten times or more. The V call is TRBV3-1, the J call TRBJ2-7, with D possibly matching TRBD1 (6 bases). CDR1 is LGHDT, CDR2 YNNKEL, per germline (reference sequence). This CDR3 is 13 amino acids long. The germline V and J ends were trimmed by 2 bases and 7 bases, with 12 bases remaining between them. This CDR3 is CASSQSARGEQYF. DNA of the CDR3: TGTGCCAGCAGCCAATCTGCGAGGGGGGAGCAGTACTTC.

The chain is built from TRBV7-9 and TRBJ2-7; tentatively, D is TRBD2 (5 bases). Trimming removed 5 bases at V and 6 bases at J, with 11 bases between. This CDR3 has 12 residues. CDR1 is SEHNR and CDR2 is FQNEAQ in the germline V gene (reference sequence). The CDR3 DNA follows: TGTGCCAGCAGCCCTCAGGAGGTCGAGCAGTACTTC. Translating it yields CASSPQEVEQYF.

This clonotype was observed a few times. The chain is built from TRBV6-2 or TRBV6-3 and TRBJ2-5, with TRBD1 identical over 7 bases. The CDR3 contains 16 residues. The germline gives CDR1 MNHEY, CDR2 SVGEGT. The trim removed 4 bases at V and 4 bases at J, leaving 12 bases unmatched. The chain's CDR3 is CASSSRQGTLAETQYF. The DNA for the CDR3 is TGTGCCAGCAGTTCCAGACAGGGTACTCTCGCAGAGACCCAGTACTTC.

This chain uses TRBV7-9 with TRBJ2-6, with D hard to call. Germline V gene data show CDR1 as SEHNR and CDR2 as FQNEAQ (reference sequence). This CDR3 comprises 17 residues. V lost 0 bases and J 0 bases, leaving 9 bases between the germline ends. For the CDR3, the DNA is TGTGCCAGCAGCTTAGCGGACGGCTCCTCTGGGGCCAACGTCCTGACTTTC. It is translated as CASSLADGSSGANVLTF.

This clonotype was observed a few times. A clone one base away is much larger, so this may be a read error. In DNA, the CDR3 is TGTGCCAGCAGTTTAGTATGGAACACTGAAGCTTTCTTT. Translation: CASSLVWNTEAFF. The chain employs TRBV12-3 or TRBV12-4 and TRBJ1-1, with D unclear. The CDR3 has 13 amino acids. Trimming removed 1 base from V and 1 base from J, with 4 bases in between.

The sample holds many counts of this clonotype. The rearrangement joins TRBV7-2 to TRBJ2-3; D is undetermined. V lost 10 bases, J lost 0 bases, and 17 bases lay in between. CDR3 size: 15 residues. Germline V gene lookup returns CDR1 SGHTA and CDR2 FQGNSA. In DNA form, the CDR3 reads TGTGCCACTAAGCTTAGCCCCGACAGCACAGATACGCAGTATTTT. It specifies CATKLSPDSTDTQYF.

The V gene is TRBV28, the J gene TRBJ2-5, with D possibly being TRBD1 or TRBD2 (6 bases each). The germline V gene has CDR1 MDHEN and CDR2 SYDVKM. The CDR3 runs to 17 residues. Between the trimmed V and J ends, which lost 5 bases and 4 bases, there was a span of 23 bases. The DNA for the CDR3 is TGTGCCAGCAGTCTAGGGGGGAATTCCGGGTGGGGAGAGACCCAGTACTTC. Its protein is CASSLGGNSGWGETQYF.

Many counts were recorded for this clonotype. V is TRBV11-2 and J is TRBJ2-7; possibly TRBD1 for D (7 bases). V shed 0 bases and J shed 7 bases, with 16 bases lying between them. The germline gives CDR1 SGHAT, CDR2 FQNNGV. The CDR3 loop spans 15 amino acids. As DNA, the CDR3 is TGTGCCAGCAGCTTAGATCTGGAGGGGGCTTATGAGCAGTACTTC. Amino acid sequence: CASSLDLEGAYEQYF. Complete variable domain (other parts from reference TRBV11-2 and TRBJ2-7): EAGVAQSPRYKIIEKRQSVAFWCNPISGHATLYWYQQILGQGPKLLIQFQNNGVVDDSQLPKDRFSAERLKGVDSTLKIQPAKLEDSAVYLCASSLDLEGAYEQYFGPGTRLTVT.

This clonotype showed up many times. This chain links TRBV5-1 with TRBJ2-5; unclear D gene. Germline V gene data show CDR1 as SGHRS and CDR2 as YFSETQ. The CDR3 covers 14 residues. Between the trimmed V and J ends, which lost 4 bases and 3 bases, there was a span of 13 bases. The CDR3 sequence is CASSPATVKETQYF. For the CDR3, the DNA is TGCGCCAGCAGCCCGGCAACCGTCAAAGAGACCCAGTACTTC.

This clonotype was counted at least ten times. This chain's CDR3 is CASSQVGQGVNIYGYTF. The CDR3, as DNA: TGCGCCAGCAGCCAAGTGGGACAGGGGGTTAACATCTATGGCTACACCTTC. The V gene is TRBV4-3, the J gene TRBJ1-2, with TRBD1 identical over 11 bases. This CDR3 region has 17 residues. J lost 4 bases, V lost 1 base, and 8 bases had no gene match. Per the germline V gene, CDR1 is LGHNA and CDR2 is YSLEER.

The chain links TRBV4-1 to TRBJ2-2; D not certain. The V and J ends lost 0 bases and 4 bases respectively, with 3 bases between them. Germline CDR1 and CDR2: MGHRA and YSYEKL. This CDR3 is 13 amino acids long. CDR3 sequence: CASSQEVTGELFF. CDR3 DNA: TGCGCCAGCAGCCAAGAGGTCACCGGGGAGCTGTTTTTT.

Many counts were recorded for this clonotype. The rearrangement joins TRBV2 to TRBJ2-7; 9 bases are a match to TRBD2. Looked up from germline, CDR1 is SNHLY and CDR2 is FYNNEI. The CDR3 loop spans 22 amino acids. The junction had 29 bases not matched to a gene; V was cut back by 4 bases and J by 4 bases. DNA of the CDR3: TGTGCCAGCAGTGGGGGGGTGGGTCCCGGGACAGACCGTAGCGGGAGTAAGTACGAGCAGTACTTC. Translation gives CASSGGVGPGTDRSGSKYEQYF. Together with reference TRBV2 and TRBJ2-7, the CDR3 gives the full variable domain: EPEVTQTPSHQVTQMGQEVILRCVPISNHLYFYWYRQILGQKVEFLVSFYNNEISEKSEIFDDQFSVERPDGSNFTLKIRSTKLEDSAMYFCASSGGVGPGTDRSGSKYEQYFGPGTRLTVT.

Comment on this clonotype: Since a much larger clone is just one base distant, this may be a read error. The chain links TRBV7-2 to TRBJ1-1, with D possibly TRBD1 on 6 matching bases. Trimming pared 3 bases from V and 3 bases from J, leaving 11 bases between. Germline-derived CDR1 and CDR2 are SGHTA and FQGNSA. The CDR3 totals 14 residues. The CDR3 here is CASSFRDTDTEAFF. As DNA, the CDR3 is TGTGCCAGCAGCTTCCGGGACACGGACACTGAAGCTTTCTTT.

This clonotype was seen ten or more times. The chain has TRBV7-8 and TRBJ2-3, with a possible D match to TRBD2 (5 bases). The CDR3 totals 15 residues. V dropped 2 bases and J dropped 0 bases, with 9 bases sitting between them. Germline values: CDR1 SGHVS, CDR2 FQNEAQ. In nucleotides, the CDR3 is TGTGCCAGCAGCTTACTTCCGGGGAGCACAGATACGCAGTATTTT. This gives the protein CASSLLPGSTDTQYF.

There are many counts of this clonotype. The genes are TRBV30 and TRBJ2-2; D is perhaps TRBD1 (5 bases). This CDR3 region has 13 residues. Germline CDR1 is GTSNPN and CDR2 is SVGIG (reference sequence). Trimming stripped 5 bases from V and 0 bases from J, with 7 bases between. The CDR3 DNA reads TGTGCCTGGGACAGCGCGAACACCGGGGAGCTGTTTTTT. This sequence encodes CAWDSANTGELFF.

This clonotype was counted at least ten times. The chain is built from TRBV28 and TRBJ2-3; TRBD1 matches 7 bases. Germline V gene sequence: CDR1 MDHEN, CDR2 SYDVKM. The trim removed 8 bases at V and 0 bases at J, leaving 2 bases unmatched. This CDR3 region has 13 residues. The CDR3 loop is CASRDSSTDTQYF. CDR3 DNA sequence: TGTGCCAGCCGGGACAGTAGCACAGATACGCAGTATTTT.

The CDR3 DNA reads as TGTGCCAGCACTGATCCGAATCAAGAGACCCAGTACTTC. Its translation: CASTDPNQETQYF. The chain is built from TRBV27 and TRBJ2-5, with unresolved D. This CDR3 spans 13 amino acids. The V gene's germline CDR1 is MNHEY and CDR2 SMNVEV (reference sequence). Trimming shortened V by 7 bases and J by 2 bases, and 11 bases separated the two germline ends.

This clonotype was recorded at least ten times. V usage is TRBV18 and J usage is TRBJ2-1, with 9 bases that match TRBD1. The CDR3 covers 15 residues. Germline-derived CDR1 and CDR2 are KGHSH and LQKENI. The ends lost 0 bases at V and 5 bases at J; junction bases unmatched: 2. The CDR3 nucleotides are TGTGCCAGCTCACCACCGGGACAGGGTAACAATGAGCAGTTCTTC. Its translation is CASSPPGQGNNEQFF.

This clonotype was counted between two and nine times. V is TRBV12-3 or TRBV12-4 and J is TRBJ2-5; 8 positions agree with TRBD1. The CDR3 totals 17 residues. V gave up 6 bases and J gave up 2 bases; unmatched junction bases: 14. CDR3 region: CASRKTGTGSLQETQYF. The DNA for the CDR3 is TGTGCCAGCAGAAAAACCGGGACAGGCTCCTTACAAGAGACCCAGTACTTC.